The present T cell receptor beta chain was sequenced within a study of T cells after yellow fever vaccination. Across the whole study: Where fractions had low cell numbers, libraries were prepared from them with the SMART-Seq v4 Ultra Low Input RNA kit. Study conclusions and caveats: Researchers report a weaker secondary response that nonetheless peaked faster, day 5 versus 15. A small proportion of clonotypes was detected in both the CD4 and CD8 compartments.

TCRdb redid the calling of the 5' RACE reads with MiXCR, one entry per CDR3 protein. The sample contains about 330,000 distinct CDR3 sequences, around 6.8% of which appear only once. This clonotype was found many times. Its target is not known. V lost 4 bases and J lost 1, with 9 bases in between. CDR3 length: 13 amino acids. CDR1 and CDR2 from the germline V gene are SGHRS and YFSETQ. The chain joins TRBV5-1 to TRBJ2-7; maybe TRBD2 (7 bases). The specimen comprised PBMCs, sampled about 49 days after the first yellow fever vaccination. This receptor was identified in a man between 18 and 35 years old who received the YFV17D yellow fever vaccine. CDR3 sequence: CASSRGGSYEQYF. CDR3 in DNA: TGCGCCAGCAGCAGGGGGGGGTCCTACGAGCAGTACTTC. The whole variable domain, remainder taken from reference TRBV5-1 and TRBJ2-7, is KAGVTQTPRYLIKTRGQQVTLSCSPISGHRSVSWYQQTPGQGLQFLFEYFSETQRNKGNFPGRFSGRQFSNSRSEMNVSTLELGDSALYLCASSRGGSYEQYFGPGTRLTVT.